The clone carrying this TCR beta chain was picked up many times. Antigen: not known. This entry is derived from a study of naive and memory T cell subsets. The SP2 primer and nested alpha and beta constant region primers amplified ligated cDNA in four rounds. For blood and skin samples, reverse transcription used TCR alpha and beta constant primers. TCRdb passed the 5' RACE reads through MiXCR, listing each CDR3 protein once. The sample has 55,000 to 65,000 distinct CDR3 sequences, 8% seen once. Whole-study results and caveats: TCR transcript changes with activation or differentiation may affect this RNA method.

The CDR3 runs 16 residues. Germline assignment: CDR1 SGHNT and CDR2 YYREEE (reference sequence). J lost 7 bases, V lost 4 bases, and 7 bases had no gene match. The library had UMIs added by 3' ligation of an oligonucleotide to TCR cDNA. Cells were not sorted; total RNA input targeted about 1 to 1000 ng. This TCR was recovered from a female donor in good health. The chain employs TRBV5-4 and TRBJ2-1; 14 bases fit TRBD2. DNA for the CDR3: TGTGCCAGCAGCGCCGGACTAGCGGGGGGAAAAAATGAGCAGTTCTTC. Translation: CASSAGLAGGKNEQFF.